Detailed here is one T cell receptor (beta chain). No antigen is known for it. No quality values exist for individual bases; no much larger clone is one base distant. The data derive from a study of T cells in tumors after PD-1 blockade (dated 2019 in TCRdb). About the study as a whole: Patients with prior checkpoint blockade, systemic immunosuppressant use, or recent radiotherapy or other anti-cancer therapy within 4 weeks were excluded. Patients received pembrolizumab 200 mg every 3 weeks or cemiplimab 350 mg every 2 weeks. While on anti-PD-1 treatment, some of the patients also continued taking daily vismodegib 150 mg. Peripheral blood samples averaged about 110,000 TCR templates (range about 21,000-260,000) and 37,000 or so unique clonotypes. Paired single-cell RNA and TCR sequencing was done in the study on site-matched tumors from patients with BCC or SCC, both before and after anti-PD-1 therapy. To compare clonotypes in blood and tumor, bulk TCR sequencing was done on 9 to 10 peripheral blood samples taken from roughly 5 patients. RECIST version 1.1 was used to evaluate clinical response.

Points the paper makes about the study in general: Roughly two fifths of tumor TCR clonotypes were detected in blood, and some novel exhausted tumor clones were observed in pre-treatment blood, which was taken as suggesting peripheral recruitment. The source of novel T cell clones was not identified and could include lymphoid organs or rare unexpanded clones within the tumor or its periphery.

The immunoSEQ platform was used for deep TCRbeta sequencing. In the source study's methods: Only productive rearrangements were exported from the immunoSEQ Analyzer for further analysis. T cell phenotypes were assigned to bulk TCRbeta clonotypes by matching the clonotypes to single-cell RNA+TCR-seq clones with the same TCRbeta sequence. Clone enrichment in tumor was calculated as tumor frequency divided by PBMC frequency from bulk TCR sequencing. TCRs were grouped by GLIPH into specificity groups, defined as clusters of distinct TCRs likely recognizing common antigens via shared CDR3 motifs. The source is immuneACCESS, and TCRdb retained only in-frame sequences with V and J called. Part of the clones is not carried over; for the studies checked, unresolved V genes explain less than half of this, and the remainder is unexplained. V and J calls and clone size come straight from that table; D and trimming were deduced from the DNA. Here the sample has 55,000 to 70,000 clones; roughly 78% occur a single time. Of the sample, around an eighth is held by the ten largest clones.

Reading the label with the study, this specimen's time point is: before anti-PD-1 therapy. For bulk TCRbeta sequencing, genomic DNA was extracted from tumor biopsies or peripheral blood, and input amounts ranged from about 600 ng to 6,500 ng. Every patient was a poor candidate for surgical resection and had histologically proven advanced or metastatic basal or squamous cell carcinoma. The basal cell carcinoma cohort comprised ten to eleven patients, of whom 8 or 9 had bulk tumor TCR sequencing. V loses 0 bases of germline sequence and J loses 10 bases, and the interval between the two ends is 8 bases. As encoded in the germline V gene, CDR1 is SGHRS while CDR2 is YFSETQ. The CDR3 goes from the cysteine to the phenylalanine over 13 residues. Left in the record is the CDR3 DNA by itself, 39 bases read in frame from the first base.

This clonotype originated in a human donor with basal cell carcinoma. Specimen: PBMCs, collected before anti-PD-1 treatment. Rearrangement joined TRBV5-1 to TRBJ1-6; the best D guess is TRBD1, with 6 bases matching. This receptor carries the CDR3 CASSLEGDSPLHF. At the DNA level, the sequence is TGCGCCAGCAGCTTGGAGGGGGACTCACCCCTCCACTTT.